This is a list of T cell receptor beta chains from one sample in a study of regulatory T cells in long-lasting Graves disease. MiXCR, run by TCRdb on the multiplex PCR reads, gives a single entry per CDR3 protein. The sample has 250,000 or so distinct CDR3 sequences; 20% to 25% are singletons. Source: peripheral blood mononuclear cells (PBMCs), taken at new diagnosis, from a patient treated with antithyroid drugs. Every receptor here comes from a female donor with Graves disease. Both conserved end residues are part of each CDR3. The order of the fields is V gene, clone size, D gene, J gene, CDR3 protein, CDR3 DNA. D genes are given only for firm matches. The size of a clone is reported for some rows only, either as once, few or many, or as a class for expanded clones.

>TRBV5-4|few|TRBD1|TRBJ2-5
CASSDGTDETQYF
TGTGCCAGCAGCGACGGGACAGACGAGACCCAGTACTTC
>TRBV12-3/TRBV12-4|.|TRBD1|TRBJ2-5
CASRPGQGPQETQYF
TGTGCCAGCAGGCCGGGACAGGGGCCTCAAGAGACCCAGTACTTC
>TRBV7-9|.|.|TRBJ2-7
CASSFLGVYEQYF
TGTGCCAGCAGCTTTCTCGGTGTCTACGAGCAGTACTTC
>TRBV5-1|many|TRBD2|TRBJ2-3
CASSLVGTSGTSTDTQYF
TGCGCCAGCAGCTTGGTCGGGACTAGCGGGACTAGCACAGATACGCAGTATTTT
>TRBV3-1|.|TRBD2|TRBJ2-5
CASCQGLEETQYF
TGTGCCAGCTGTCAGGGACTAGAAGAGACCCAGTACTTC
>TRBV18|many|.|TRBJ2-7
CAGRWAYEQYF
TGTGCCGGGAGGTGGGCCTACGAGCAGTACTTC
>TRBV6-2/TRBV6-3|many|.|TRBJ2-2
CASSYGRLGAGELFF
TGTGCCAGCAGTTACGGCCGTTTAGGGGCCGGGGAGCTGTTTTTT
>TRBV20-1|many|.|TRBJ2-5
CSARTQEGVGTQYF
TGCAGTGCTCGGACTCAAGAGGGGGTGGGGACCCAGTACTTC
>TRBV19|.|.|TRBJ1-4
CASNGEPSELFF
TGTGCCAGTAATGGGGAACCCAGTGAACTGTTTTTT
>TRBV7-9|many|.|TRBJ2-2
CASSSPLAIAGELFF
TGTGCCAGCAGCTCCCCGCTAGCGATCGCCGGGGAGCTGTTTTTT
>TRBV2|many|.|TRBJ1-1
CASSELGGGTEAFF
TGTGCCAGCAGTGAACTGGGAGGGGGTACTGAAGCTTTCTTT
>TRBV7-2|.|.|TRBJ1-4
CASSPLNSGTQLFF
TGTGCCAGCAGCCCACTTAACTCTGGGACGCAACTGTTTTTT
>TRBV10-3|.|TRBD1|TRBJ2-6
CAVAGTGYAGANVLTF
TGTGCCGTTGCCGGGACAGGGTACGCTGGGGCCAACGTCCTGACTTTC
>TRBV11-2|.|TRBD1|TRBJ2-1
CASRRTGTGGLNNEQFF
TGTGCCAGCAGACGTACCGGGACAGGGGGTCTTAACAATGAGCAGTTCTTC
>TRBV7-2|many|.|TRBJ2-2
CASSLGDRSTGELFF
TGTGCCAGCAGCTTGGGAGACAGGTCCACCGGGGAGCTGTTTTTT
>TRBV10-3|many|.|TRBJ2-2
CAIRTGNTGELFF
TGTGCCATAAGAACAGGGAACACCGGGGAGCTGTTTTTT
>TRBV7-2|many|.|TRBJ2-1
CASSPLRGDEQFF
TGTGCCAGCAGCCCGCTTAGGGGTGATGAGCAGTTCTTC
>TRBV5-5|few|.|TRBJ2-3
CASSLVSGHTDTQYF
TGTGCCAGCAGCTTGGTTAGCGGACACACAGATACGCAGTATTTT
>TRBV9|many|TRBD1|TRBJ2-7
CASSVGTGGAQPEQYF
TGTGCCAGCAGCGTAGGCACAGGGGGCGCGCAGCCCGAGCAGTACTTC
>TRBV11-2|once|TRBD2|TRBJ2-3
CASSPMGLAGVASTDTQYF
TGTGCCAGCAGCCCAATGGGACTAGCGGGAGTGGCTAGTACAGATACGCAGTATTTT
>TRBV20-1|many|TRBD1|TRBJ2-7
CSARDRATYEQYF
TGCAGTGCTAGGGACAGGGCAACCTACGAGCAGTACTTC
>TRBV7-2|many|.|TRBJ1-3
CASSLDNTISGNTIYF
TGTGCCAGCAGCTTAGACAACACGATCTCTGGAAACACCATATATTTT
>TRBV20-1|many|TRBD2|TRBJ2-1
CSARVAGDHYNEQFF
TGCAGTGCTAGAGTAGCGGGAGACCACTACAATGAGCAGTTCTTC
>TRBV6-2/TRBV6-3|many|TRBD2|TRBJ2-3
CASSLTAGAQYF
TGTGCCAGCAGTTTAACCGCGGGGGCGCAGTATTTT
>TRBV12-3/TRBV12-4|many|TRBD1|TRBJ2-7
CASRDRAVLSEQYF
TGTGCCAGCCGGGACAGGGCCGTTCTGAGCGAGCAGTACTTC
>TRBV7-2|many|TRBD1|TRBJ2-6
CASSPRGRGANVLTF
TGTGCCAGCAGCCCCAGGGGGCGTGGGGCCAACGTCCTGACTTTC
>TRBV5-1|many|.|TRBJ2-7
CASSLALAGYEQYF
TGCGCCAGCAGCTTGGCCCTCGCCGGCTACGAGCAGTACTTC
>TRBV6-1|many|.|TRBJ1-5
CASRDGTHPQPQHF
TGTGCCAGCAGGGACGGAACCCACCCTCAGCCCCAGCATTTT
>TRBV7-9|many|.|TRBJ2-3
CASSFTPYNTDTQYF
TGTGCCAGCAGCTTTACACCCTATAACACAGATACGCAGTATTTT
>TRBV28|many|TRBD1|TRBJ1-1
CASGQGAVYTEAFF
TGTGCCAGCGGACAGGGGGCGGTGTACACTGAAGCTTTCTTT
>TRBV4-2|.|.|TRBJ2-2
CASSQELNTGELFF
TGTGCCAGCAGCCAAGAATTGAACACCGGGGAGCTGTTTTTT
>TRBV18|many|TRBD2|TRBJ2-7
CASSVLAGGGEQYF
TGTGCCAGCTCCGTATTAGCGGGAGGAGGTGAGCAGTACTTC
>TRBV18|many|.|TRBJ2-1
CASSLDGFSYNEQFF
TGTGCCAGCTCGTTAGACGGATTCTCCTACAATGAGCAGTTCTTC
>TRBV19|.|TRBD2|TRBJ2-1
CASSGPGLDGLNEQFF
TGTGCCAGTAGTGGCCCGGGACTAGATGGGTTGAATGAGCAGTTCTTC
>TRBV7-2|many|TRBD1|TRBJ2-3
CASSRQDRELIDTQYF
TGTGCCAGCAGCCGACAGGACAGGGAGCTGATAGATACGCAGTATTTT
>TRBV9|many|TRBD2|TRBJ2-5
CASSVVGEGAETQYF
TGTGCCAGCAGCGTAGTGGGGGAGGGTGCGGAGACCCAGTACTTC
>TRBV6-1|.|.|TRBJ2-2
CASSRAPSSNTGELFF
TGTGCCAGCAGCCGAGCGCCTAGCTCAAACACCGGGGAGCTGTTTTTT
>TRBV6-1|many|.|TRBJ1-1
CASRLTALGTEAFF
TGTGCCAGCAGGTTGACAGCCTTGGGCACTGAAGCTTTCTTT
>TRBV6-2/TRBV6-3|.|.|TRBJ2-5
CASSYGGSVHGETQYF
TGTGCCAGCAGTTACGGCGGATCGGTACATGGGGAGACCCAGTACTTC
>TRBV19|.|.|TRBJ1-1
CASTRGVGVSRNTEAFF
TGTGCCAGTACCCGGGGGGTGGGGGTTTCCCGGAACACTGAAGCTTTCTTT
>TRBV4-3|few|.|TRBJ1-1
CASSQERHLEAFF
TGCGCCAGCAGCCAAGAGAGGCACCTTGAAGCTTTCTTT
>TRBV4-1|few|TRBD2|TRBJ2-5
CASSPFQLAGVGETQYF
TGCGCCAGCAGCCCTTTTCAGCTAGCGGGAGTTGGAGAGACCCAGTACTTC
>TRBV15|many|.|TRBJ1-5
CATSGWDQPQHF
TGTGCCACCAGCGGCTGGGATCAGCCCCAGCATTTT
>TRBV24-1|many|.|TRBJ1-1
CATSDWGSRAFF
TGTGCCACCAGTGATTGGGGTAGTCGTGCTTTCTTT
>TRBV10-3|.|.|TRBJ1-5
CASRTDLFNQPQHF
TGTGCCAGCAGAACAGATCTATTCAATCAGCCCCAGCATTTT
>TRBV29-1|many|.|TRBJ2-1
CSATSSDEQFF
TGCAGCGCCACTAGCTCCGATGAGCAGTTCTTC
>TRBV2|many|.|TRBJ1-1
CASRNHGKGVPEAFF
TGTGCCAGCAGAAACCATGGGAAGGGGGTGCCAGAAGCTTTCTTT
>TRBV12-3/TRBV12-4|few|TRBD2|TRBJ2-7
CASSYGLAGPYEQYF
TGTGCCAGCAGCTACGGACTAGCGGGCCCCTACGAGCAGTACTTC
>TRBV2|many|TRBD1|TRBJ2-7
CASSGDRPYEQYF
TGTGCCAGCAGTGGGGACAGGCCCTACGAGCAGTACTTC
>TRBV6-9|many|.|TRBJ2-1
CASSCRQAPEQFF
TGTGCCAGCAGTTGCCGCCAGGCCCCTGAGCAGTTCTTC
>TRBV2|.|TRBD1|TRBJ1-5
CASSGTGGGGQPQHF
TGTGCCAGCAGTGGCACAGGGGGCGGGGGTCAGCCCCAGCATTTT
>TRBV28|many|TRBD2|TRBJ2-7
CASSFPTSGGPYEQYF
TGTGCCAGCAGTTTCCCTACTAGCGGGGGGCCCTACGAGCAGTACTTC
>TRBV3-1|many|.|TRBJ1-1
CASSQRGNNTEAFF
TGTGCCAGCAGCCAGAGGGGAAATAACACTGAAGCTTTCTTT